This T cell receptor beta chain was obtained from a study of cytomegalovirus exposure and HLA in healthy donors. PCR employed 60 Vbeta and 13 Jbeta primers. TCRdb's table, derived via immunoSEQ multiplex PCR, lists solely in-frame clones and lacks some. The data contain 150,000 or so clones, around four fifths of them singletons. With 0 bases removed from V and 2 bases from J, the gap between germline ends came to 11 bases. This CDR3 comprises 15 residues. The clonotype comes from a man aged 30-40 years in good health and CMV-seropositive. The rearrangement links TRBV23-1 to TRBJ2-7, with D perhaps TRBD1 (6 bases). TRBV23-1 is recorded as an ORF, its role being uncertain. What was sequenced was PBMCs. The CDR3 DNA follows: TGCGCCAGCAGTCAATCGTGGCAGGGGACCTACGAGCAGTACTTC. This translates into CASSQSWQGTYEQYF.